This TCR beta chain was profiled in a study of T-cell memory formation after mild COVID-19 (dated by TCRdb to the early 2020s). Looking at the study overall: TCR sequence clusters from the two donors were largely donor specific. Longitudinal TCRalpha and TCRbeta repertoire sequencing tracked T-cell clones expanding and contracting after mild COVID-19 in a couple of donors. The cohort was made up of two young adult volunteers, one female and one male, who were previously healthy.

The instrument was an Illumina NovaSeq 6000. cDNA libraries for TCRalpha and TCRbeta were prepared by 5'RACE using constant-segment primers, with sample barcodes and unique molecular identifiers added. Trizol reagent was used to extract RNA from every sample. Library amplification was performed in two PCR steps, and a second sample barcode and Illumina TruSeq adapters were introduced in the second step. The libraries were sequenced on an Illumina NovaSeq using 2 x 150 bp paired-end reads. The authors processed their data as follows. Demultiplexing of reads and collapsing into UMI-guided consensus sequences were performed with migec v1.2.7. Using mixcr v2.1.11, UMI consensuses were aligned to TRA and TRB V and J templates and then assembled into clonotypes. Clonotypes were classified as expanded or contracted when called significant by both edgeR and NoisET, with noise models trained on biological replicates. For edgeR calls, the cutoffs were a false discovery rate-adjusted p below 0.01 and a log2 fold-change threshold of 1. As an exploratory analysis of dynamics, max-normalized trajectories of the 1000 most abundant clonotypes were examined by PCA with hierarchical clustering. Separately sequenced CD4+ and CD8+ repertoires were used to assign a CD4 or CD8 phenotype to each responding clone. TCRdb's own reprocessing of the public reads used fastp at Q25 and MiXCR and kept productive beta chains. Identical CDR3 protein sequences are pooled into one entry, listed with their most common genes and DNA. What appears here as the V and J calls and clone size reflects TCRdb's work, not the paper's. Here the sample has around 420,000 distinct CDR3 sequences; more than 20% occur a single time. Around 8.1% of the sample is held by the ten biggest clonotypes.

Of note for this clonotype: Its antigen is currently not known. Per-base quality was not reported, and no clone a single base away is much larger than it.

The CDR3 measures 15 amino acids from cysteine to phenylalanine. The entry retains the CDR3 DNA only, 45 bases that are in frame from base 1. V loses 1 base of germline sequence and J loses 0 bases, and the interval between the two ends is 10 bases. Based on the germline V gene, the CDR1 and CDR2 sequences are MNHNS and SASEGT. Ficoll-Paque density gradient centrifugation was used to isolate PBMCs. What the research found in general, with its limitations: SARS-CoV-2 specificity of the second-wave clones peaking on day 37 was not confirmed. The detection of some responding clones in pre-infection memory suggests that pre-existing cross-reactive memory T cells joined the SARS-CoV-2 response. From day 15 to 85, contracting clones showed balanced CD4/CD8 phenotypes, whereas a second wave of clones that expanded from day 15 to 37 leaned towards CD4+. Contracting CD4+ clones turned up mainly in the CM and EM memory subsets, whereas EMRA was where CD8+ clones were enriched. The study included only two mild cases, and larger cohorts that include severe cases with pre-infection samples were judged to be necessary.

This sequence originates from an adult woman who had mild COVID-19 (a few samples of this study predate the infection). The sample titles of this study are shuffled in the database, so cell type and time point are left out; the donor was told from shared clones. The rearranged segments are TRBV6-1 and TRBJ2-7; a tentative D match to TRBD1 spans 5 bases. The sequencing sample was made of PBMCs or a T cell subset sorted from them (not recorded which). DNA sequence: TGTGCCAGCAGTGAAGACAGGCGTAGCTCCTACGAGCAGTACTTC. Its coded protein is CASSEDRRSSYEQYF.